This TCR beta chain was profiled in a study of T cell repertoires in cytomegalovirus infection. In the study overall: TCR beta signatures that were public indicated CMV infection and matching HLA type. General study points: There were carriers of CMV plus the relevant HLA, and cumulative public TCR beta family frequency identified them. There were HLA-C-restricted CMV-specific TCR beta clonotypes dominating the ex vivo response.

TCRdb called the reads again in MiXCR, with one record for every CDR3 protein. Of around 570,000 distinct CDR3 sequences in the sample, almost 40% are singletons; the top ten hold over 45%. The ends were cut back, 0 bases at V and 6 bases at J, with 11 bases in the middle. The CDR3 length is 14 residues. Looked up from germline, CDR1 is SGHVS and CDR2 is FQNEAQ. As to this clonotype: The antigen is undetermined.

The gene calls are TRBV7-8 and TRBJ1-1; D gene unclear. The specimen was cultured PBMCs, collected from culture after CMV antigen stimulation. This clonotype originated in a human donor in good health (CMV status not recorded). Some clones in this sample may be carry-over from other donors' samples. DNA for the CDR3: TGTGCCAGCAGCTTAGCGCTCAGTTCGGCTGAAGCTTTCTTT. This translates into CASSLALSSAEAFF.